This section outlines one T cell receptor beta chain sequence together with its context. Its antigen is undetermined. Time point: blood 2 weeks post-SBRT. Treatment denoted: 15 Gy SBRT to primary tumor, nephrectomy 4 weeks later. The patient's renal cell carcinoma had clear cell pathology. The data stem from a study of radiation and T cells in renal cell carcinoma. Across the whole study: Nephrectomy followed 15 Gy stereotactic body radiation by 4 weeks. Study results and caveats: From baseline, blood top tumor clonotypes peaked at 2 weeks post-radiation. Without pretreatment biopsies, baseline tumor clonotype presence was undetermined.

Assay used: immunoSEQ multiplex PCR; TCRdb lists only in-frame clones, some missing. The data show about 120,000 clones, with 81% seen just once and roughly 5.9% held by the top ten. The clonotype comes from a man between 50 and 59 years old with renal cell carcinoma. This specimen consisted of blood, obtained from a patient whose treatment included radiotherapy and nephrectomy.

The CDR3, as DNA: TGTGCCAGCAGCTTGGGGGACTCCTACAATGAGCAGTTCTTC. It codes for CASSLGDSYNEQFF. The gene calls are TRBV5-4 and TRBJ2-1; D is unclear. Per the germline V gene, CDR1 is SGHNT and CDR2 is YYREEE (reference sequence). The CDR3 runs 14 residues. V dropped 0 bases and J dropped 0 bases, with 4 bases sitting between them.